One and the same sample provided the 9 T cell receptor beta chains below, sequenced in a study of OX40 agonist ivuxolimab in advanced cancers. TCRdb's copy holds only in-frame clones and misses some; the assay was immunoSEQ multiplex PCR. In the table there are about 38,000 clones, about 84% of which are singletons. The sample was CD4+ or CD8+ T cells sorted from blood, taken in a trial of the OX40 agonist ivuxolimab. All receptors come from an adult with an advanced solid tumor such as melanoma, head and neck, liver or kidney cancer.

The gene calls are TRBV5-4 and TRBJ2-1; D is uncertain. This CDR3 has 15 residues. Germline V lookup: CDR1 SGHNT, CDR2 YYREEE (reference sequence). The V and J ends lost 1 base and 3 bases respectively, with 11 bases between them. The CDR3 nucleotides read TGTGCCAGCAGCTTGAGTGGGGTGGACTACAATGAGCAGTTCTTC. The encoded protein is CASSLSGVDYNEQFF.

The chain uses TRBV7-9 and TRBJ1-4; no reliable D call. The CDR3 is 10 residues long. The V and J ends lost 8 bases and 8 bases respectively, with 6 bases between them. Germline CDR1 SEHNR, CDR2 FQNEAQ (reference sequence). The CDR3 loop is CASAPEKLFF. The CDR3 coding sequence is TGTGCCAGCGCGCCAGAAAAACTGTTTTTT.

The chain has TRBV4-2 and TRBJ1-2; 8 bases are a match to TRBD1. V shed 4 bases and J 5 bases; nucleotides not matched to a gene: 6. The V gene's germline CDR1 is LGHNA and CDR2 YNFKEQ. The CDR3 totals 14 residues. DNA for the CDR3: TGTGCCAGCAGCCGCCAGACAGGGGATTATGGCTACACCTTC. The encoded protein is CASSRQTGDYGYTF.

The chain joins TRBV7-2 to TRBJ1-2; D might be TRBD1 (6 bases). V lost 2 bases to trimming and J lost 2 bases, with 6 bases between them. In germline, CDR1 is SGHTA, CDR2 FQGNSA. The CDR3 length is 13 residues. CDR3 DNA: TGTGCCAGCAGCTTACAGGGGAACTATGGCTACACCTTC. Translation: CASSLQGNYGYTF.

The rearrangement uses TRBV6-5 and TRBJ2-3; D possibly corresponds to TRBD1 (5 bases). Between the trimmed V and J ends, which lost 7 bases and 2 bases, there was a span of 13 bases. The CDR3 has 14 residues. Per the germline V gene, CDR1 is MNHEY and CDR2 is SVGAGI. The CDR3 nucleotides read TGTGCCAGCAAGGTGGGCAGGGTCACAGATACGCAGTATTTT. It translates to CASKVGRVTDTQYF.

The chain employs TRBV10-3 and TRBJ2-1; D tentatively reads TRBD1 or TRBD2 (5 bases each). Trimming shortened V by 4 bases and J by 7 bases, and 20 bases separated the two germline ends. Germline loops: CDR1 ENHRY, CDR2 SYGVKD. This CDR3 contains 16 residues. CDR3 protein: CAISGPRDGSRNEQFF. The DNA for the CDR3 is TGTGCCATCAGTGGACCCCGGGACGGGTCGAGGAATGAGCAGTTCTTC.

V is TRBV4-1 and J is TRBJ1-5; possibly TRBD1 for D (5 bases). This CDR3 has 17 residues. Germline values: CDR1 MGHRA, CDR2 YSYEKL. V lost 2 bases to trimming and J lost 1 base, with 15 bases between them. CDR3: CASSQSSQGASNQPQHF. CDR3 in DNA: TGCGCCAGCAGCCAATCTTCGCAAGGGGCGAGCAATCAGCCCCAGCATTTT.

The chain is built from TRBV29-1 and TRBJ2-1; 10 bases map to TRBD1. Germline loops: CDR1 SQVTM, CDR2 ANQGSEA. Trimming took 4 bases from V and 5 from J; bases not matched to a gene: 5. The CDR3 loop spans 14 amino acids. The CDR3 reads CSVGYGTGDNEQFF. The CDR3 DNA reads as TGCAGCGTTGGGTACGGGACAGGGGACAATGAGCAGTTCTTC.

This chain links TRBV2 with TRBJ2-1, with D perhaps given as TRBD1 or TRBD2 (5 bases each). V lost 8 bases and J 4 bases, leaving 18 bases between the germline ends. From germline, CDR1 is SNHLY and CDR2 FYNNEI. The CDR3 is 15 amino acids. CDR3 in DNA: TGTGCCAGCTCTGGGACGACGAAACTATACAATGAGCAGTTCTTC. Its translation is CASSGTTKLYNEQFF.